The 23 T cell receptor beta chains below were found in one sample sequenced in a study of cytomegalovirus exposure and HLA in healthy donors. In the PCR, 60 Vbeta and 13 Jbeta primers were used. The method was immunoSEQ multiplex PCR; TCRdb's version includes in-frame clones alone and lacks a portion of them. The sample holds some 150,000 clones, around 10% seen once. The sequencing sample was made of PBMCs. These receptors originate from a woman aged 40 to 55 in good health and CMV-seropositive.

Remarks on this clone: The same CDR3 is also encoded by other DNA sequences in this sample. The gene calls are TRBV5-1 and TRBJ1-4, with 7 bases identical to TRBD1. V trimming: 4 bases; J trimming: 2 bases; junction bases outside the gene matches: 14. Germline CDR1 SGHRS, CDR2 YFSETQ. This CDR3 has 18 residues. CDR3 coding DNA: TGCGCCAGCAGCCCTGGACAGGAATCTTATGCCACTAATGAAAAACTGTTTTTT. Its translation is CASSPGQESYATNEKLFF.

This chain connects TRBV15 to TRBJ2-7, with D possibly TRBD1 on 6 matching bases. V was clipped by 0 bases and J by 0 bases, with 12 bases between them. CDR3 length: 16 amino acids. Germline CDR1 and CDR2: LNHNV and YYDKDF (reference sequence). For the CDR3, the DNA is TGTGCCACCAGCAGAGATGACAGGATTAGCTCCTACGAGCAGTACTTC. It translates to CATSRDDRISSYEQYF. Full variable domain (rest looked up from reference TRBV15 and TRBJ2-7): DAMVIQNPRYQVTQFGKPVTLSCSQTLNHNVMYWYQQKSSQAPKLLFHYYDKDFNNEADTPDNFQSRRPNTSFCFLDIRSPGLGDTAMYLCATSRDDRISSYEQYFGPGTRLTVT.

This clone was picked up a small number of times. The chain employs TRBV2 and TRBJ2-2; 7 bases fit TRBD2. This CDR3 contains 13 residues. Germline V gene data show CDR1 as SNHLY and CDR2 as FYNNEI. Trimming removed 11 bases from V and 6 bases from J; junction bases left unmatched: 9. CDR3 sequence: CAAGLGGAGELFF. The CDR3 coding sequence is TGTGCCGCGGGGCTGGGGGGGGCCGGGGAGCTGTTTTTT.

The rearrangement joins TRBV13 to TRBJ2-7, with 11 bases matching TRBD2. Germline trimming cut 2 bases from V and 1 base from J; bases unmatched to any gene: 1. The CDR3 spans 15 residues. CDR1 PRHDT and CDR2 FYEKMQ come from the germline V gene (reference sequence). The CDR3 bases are TGTGCCAGCAGCTTACCTAGCGGGGGGTCCTACGAGCAGTACTTC. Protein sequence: CASSLPSGGSYEQYF.

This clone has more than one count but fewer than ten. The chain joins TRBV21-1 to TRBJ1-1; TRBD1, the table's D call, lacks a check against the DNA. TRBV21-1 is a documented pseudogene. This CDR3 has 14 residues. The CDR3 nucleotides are TGTGCCAGCAGCAAAGAAGGGGGGAACACTGAAGCTTTCTTT. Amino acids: CASSKEGGNTEAFF.

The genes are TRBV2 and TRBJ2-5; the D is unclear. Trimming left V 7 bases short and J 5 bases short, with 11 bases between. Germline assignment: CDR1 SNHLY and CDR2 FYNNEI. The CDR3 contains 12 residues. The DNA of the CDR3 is TGTGCCAGCACGGAGAGTTTGGAGACCCAGTACTTC. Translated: CASTESLETQYF.

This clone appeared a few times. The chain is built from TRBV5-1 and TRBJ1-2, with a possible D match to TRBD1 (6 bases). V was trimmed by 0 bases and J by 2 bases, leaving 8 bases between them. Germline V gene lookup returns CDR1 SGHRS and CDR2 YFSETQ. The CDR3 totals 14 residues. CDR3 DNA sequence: TGCGCCAGCAGCTTGGACAGGGAGAACTATGGCTACACCTTC. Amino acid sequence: CASSLDRENYGYTF.

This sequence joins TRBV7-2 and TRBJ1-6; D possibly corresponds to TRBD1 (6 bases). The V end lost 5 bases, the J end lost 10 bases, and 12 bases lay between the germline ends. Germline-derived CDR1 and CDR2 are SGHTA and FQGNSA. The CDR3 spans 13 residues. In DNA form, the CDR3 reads TGTGCCAGCAGCCCTAAAGGGGGATCACCCCTCCACTTT. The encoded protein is CASSPKGGSPLHF.

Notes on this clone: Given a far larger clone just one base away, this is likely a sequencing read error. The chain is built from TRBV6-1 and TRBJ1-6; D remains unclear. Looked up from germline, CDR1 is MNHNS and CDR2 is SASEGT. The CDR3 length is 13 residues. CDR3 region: CAAWEGNLTPLNF. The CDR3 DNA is TGTGCCGCCTGGGAGGGAAATTTGACACCCCTCAACTTT.

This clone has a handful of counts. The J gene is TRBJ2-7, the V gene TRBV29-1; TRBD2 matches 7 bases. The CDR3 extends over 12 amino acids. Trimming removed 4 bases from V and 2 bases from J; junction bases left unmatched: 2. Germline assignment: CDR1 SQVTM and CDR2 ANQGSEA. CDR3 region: CSVGEGTYEQYF. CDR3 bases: TGCAGCGTTGGGGAGGGGACCTACGAGCAGTACTTC.

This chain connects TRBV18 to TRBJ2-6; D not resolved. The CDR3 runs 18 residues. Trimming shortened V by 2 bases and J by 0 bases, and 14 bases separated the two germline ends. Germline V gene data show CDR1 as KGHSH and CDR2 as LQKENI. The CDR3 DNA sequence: TGTGCCAGCTCACCATTTTATCCCAGAAACTCTGGGGCCAACGTCCTGACTTTC. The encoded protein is CASSPFYPRNSGANVLTF.

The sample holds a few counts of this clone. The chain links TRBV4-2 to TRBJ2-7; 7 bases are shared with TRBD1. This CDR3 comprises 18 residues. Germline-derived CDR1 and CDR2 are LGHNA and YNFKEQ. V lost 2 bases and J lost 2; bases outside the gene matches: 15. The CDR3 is CASSQTYDRDSTAYEQYF. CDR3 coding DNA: TGTGCCAGCAGCCAAACCTACGACCGGGACAGCACCGCCTACGAGCAGTACTTC.

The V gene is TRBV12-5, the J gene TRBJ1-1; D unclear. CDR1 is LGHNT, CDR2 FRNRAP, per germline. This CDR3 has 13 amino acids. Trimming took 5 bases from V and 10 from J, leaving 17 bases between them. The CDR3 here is CASGPFGPRSAFF. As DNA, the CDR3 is TGTGCTAGTGGTCCCTTTGGCCCTAGGTCAGCTTTCTTT.

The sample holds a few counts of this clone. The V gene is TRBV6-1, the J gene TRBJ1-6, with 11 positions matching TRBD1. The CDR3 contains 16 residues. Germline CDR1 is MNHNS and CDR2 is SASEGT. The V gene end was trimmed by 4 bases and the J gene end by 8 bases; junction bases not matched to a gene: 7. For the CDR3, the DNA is TGTGCCAGCAGTGTCACTACGGGACAGGGGGATTCACCCCTCCACTTT. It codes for CASSVTTGQGDSPLHF.

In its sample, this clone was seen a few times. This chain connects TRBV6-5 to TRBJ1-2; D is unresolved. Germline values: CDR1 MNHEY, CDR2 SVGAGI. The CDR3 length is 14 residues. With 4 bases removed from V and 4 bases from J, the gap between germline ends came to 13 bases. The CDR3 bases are TGTGCCAGCAGTTCTGAGGGCCATATCTATGGCTACACCTTC. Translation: CASSSEGHIYGYTF.

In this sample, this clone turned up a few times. The CDR3 bases are TGTGCCAGCAGCGGGGGGACTAGCGGGAGCCGCTACGAGCAGTACTTC. Its protein is CASSGGTSGSRYEQYF. The genes are TRBV5-4 and TRBJ2-7; 14 nucleotides align to TRBD2. CDR3 length: 16 amino acids. In germline, CDR1 is SGHNT, CDR2 YYREEE (reference sequence). The ends lost 4 bases at V and 3 bases at J; junction bases unmatched: 6. The full variable domain, its missing parts supplied by reference TRBV5-4 and TRBJ2-7, is ETGVTQSPTHLIKTRGQQVTLRCSSQSGHNTVSWYQQALGQGPQFIFQYYREEENGRGNFPPRFSGLQFPNYSSELNVNALELDDSALYLCASSGGTSGSRYEQYFGPGTRLTVT.

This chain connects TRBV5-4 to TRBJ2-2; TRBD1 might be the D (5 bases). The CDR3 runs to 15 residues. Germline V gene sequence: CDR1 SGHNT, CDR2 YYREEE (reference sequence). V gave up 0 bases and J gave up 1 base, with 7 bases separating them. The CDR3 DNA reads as TGTGCCAGCAGCTTGGGGGGCGTGAACACCGGGGAGCTGTTTTTT. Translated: CASSLGGVNTGELFF.

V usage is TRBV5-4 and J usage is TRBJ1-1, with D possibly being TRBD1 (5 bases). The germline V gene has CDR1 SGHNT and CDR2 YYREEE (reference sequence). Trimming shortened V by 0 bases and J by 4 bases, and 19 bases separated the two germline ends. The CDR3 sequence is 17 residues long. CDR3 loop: CASSLGGAGGRFTEAFF. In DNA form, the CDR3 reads TGTGCCAGCAGCTTGGGCGGCGCCGGGGGGAGATTCACTGAAGCTTTCTTT.

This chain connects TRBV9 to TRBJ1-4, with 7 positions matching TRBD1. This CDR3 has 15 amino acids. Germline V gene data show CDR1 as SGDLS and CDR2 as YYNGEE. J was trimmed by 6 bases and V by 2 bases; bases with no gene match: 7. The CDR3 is CASSVGEGAYEKLFF. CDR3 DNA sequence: TGTGCCAGCAGCGTTGGCGAGGGGGCATATGAAAAACTGTTTTTT.

The CDR3 here is CAWTLSGTGEGYTF. The CDR3 nucleotides read TGTGCCTGGACCCTCTCCGGGACAGGGGAAGGCTACACCTTC. This sequence joins TRBV30 and TRBJ1-2; 10 nucleotides match TRBD1. The ends lost 4 bases at V and 8 bases at J; junction bases unmatched: 10. The CDR3 has 14 residues. CDR1 is GTSNPN, CDR2 SVGIG, per germline (reference sequence).

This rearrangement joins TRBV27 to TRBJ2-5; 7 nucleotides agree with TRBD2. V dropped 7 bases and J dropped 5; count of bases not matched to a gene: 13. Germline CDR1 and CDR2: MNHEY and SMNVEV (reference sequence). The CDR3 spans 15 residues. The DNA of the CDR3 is TGTGCCAGCAAAAGAATGGGGGGGGGAAAGGAGACCCAGTACTTC. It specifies CASKRMGGGKETQYF.

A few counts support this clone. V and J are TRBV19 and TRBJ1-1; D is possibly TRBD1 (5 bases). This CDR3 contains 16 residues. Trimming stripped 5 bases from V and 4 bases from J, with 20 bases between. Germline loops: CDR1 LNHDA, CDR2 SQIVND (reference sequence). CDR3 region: CASSGYRIGRGTEAFF. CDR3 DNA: TGTGCCAGTAGTGGGTACAGGATCGGGAGAGGCACTGAAGCTTTCTTT.

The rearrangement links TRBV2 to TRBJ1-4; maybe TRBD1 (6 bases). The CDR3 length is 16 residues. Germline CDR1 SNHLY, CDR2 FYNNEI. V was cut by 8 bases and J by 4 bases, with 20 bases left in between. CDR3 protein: CASGGGGSGVNEKLFF. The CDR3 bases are TGTGCCAGCGGAGGGGGGGGATCGGGAGTTAATGAAAAACTGTTTTTT.